The text below deals with one TCR beta chain. Its cognate antigen is unknown. This specimen comes from a study of cytomegalovirus exposure and HLA in healthy donors. Notes on the study in general: TCR beta V segments were, for the most part, productive about 87% or about 30% of the time in an earlier analysis. According to a later analysis, most TCR beta chains associated with CMV appeared HLA-restricted. Both high specificity and high sensitivity reportedly marked the classifier's diagnosis of cytomegalovirus status.

Primers included in the PCR were 60 Vbeta and 13 Jbeta primers. The protocol was immunoSEQ multiplex PCR, while the TCRdb copy is restricted to in-frame clones and leaves out a portion. Of 75,000 to 90,000 clones in the sample, around 77% were seen once. The V gene end was trimmed by 5 bases and the J gene end by 6 bases; junction bases not matched to a gene: 9. The germline CDR1 and CDR2 sequences are SGHAT and FQNNGV. The CDR3 is 14 residues long. The sequenced sample consisted of PBMCs. The sequence derives from a man between 50 and 59 years old in good health and CMV-seronegative. The V call is TRBV11-2, the J call TRBJ1-2; 7 positions match TRBD1. CDR3 loop: CASSTRQGVDGYTF. The CDR3 DNA is TGTGCCAGCAGCACGCGCCAGGGGGTCGATGGCTACACCTTC. The entire variable domain, with the rest obtained from reference TRBV11-2 and TRBJ1-2, is as follows: EAGVAQSPRYKIIEKRQSVAFWCNPISGHATLYWYQQILGQGPKLLIQFQNNGVVDDSQLPKDRFSAERLKGVDSTLKIQPAKLEDSAVYLCASSTRQGVDGYTFGSGTRLTVV.